These 18 T cell receptor beta chains came from one sample sequenced in a study of cytomegalovirus exposure and HLA in healthy donors (TCRdb year 2017). Libraries were built with the immunoSEQ multiplex PCR assay. The multiplex PCR relied on a mix of 60 forward primers for TCR Vbeta segments and 13 reverse primers for TCR Jbeta segments. The clones in this table, taken by TCRdb from immuneACCESS, are in-frame only. Not every clone is retained; where verified, under half of the shortfall comes from an unresolved V gene, and the cause of the rest is unknown. The sample contains some 140,000 clones, roughly three quarters of them found a single time. Of the sample, roughly 12% is held by the ten largest clones. Sequencing was carried out using PBMCs. These receptors originate from a man in his thirties or forties in good health and CMV-seropositive.

The sample holds one count of this clone. The rearrangement joins TRBV6-1 to TRBJ2-2; D gene ambiguous. The CDR3 spans 14 residues. CDR1 and CDR2 from the germline V gene are MNHNS and SASEGT. With 3 bases removed from V and 4 bases from J, the gap between germline ends came to 9 bases. The CDR3 loop is CASSDPPGTGELFF. The CDR3 DNA is TGTGCCAGCAGTGACCCCCCGGGCACCGGGGAGCTGTTTTTT.

This clone was seen only a few times. The chain has TRBV29-1 and TRBJ1-2, with D possibly being TRBD1 (6 bases). V was clipped by 6 bases and J by 3 bases, with 14 bases between them. The CDR3 loop spans 13 amino acids. Germline V gene lookup returns CDR1 SQVTM and CDR2 ANQGSEA. In DNA form, the CDR3 reads TGCAGCGTGGGACACCAAGCAGACTATGGCTACACCTTC. It yields the protein CSVGHQADYGYTF.

The chain has TRBV4-1 and TRBJ2-3; TRBD2 matches at 7 bases. CDR1 is MGHRA and CDR2 is YSYEKL in the germline V gene. There are 14 residues in the CDR3. V gave up 7 bases and J gave up 2 bases; unmatched junction bases: 6. This CDR3 is CASKREGATDTQYF. CDR3 nucleotide sequence: TGCGCCAGCAAGCGGGAAGGGGCCACAGATACGCAGTATTTT.

The chain combines TRBV9 with TRBJ2-2, with TRBD1 identical over 9 bases. Germline assignment: CDR1 SGDLS and CDR2 YYNGEE. Germline trimming cut 0 bases from V and 5 bases from J; bases unmatched to any gene: 5. The CDR3 sequence is 16 residues long. CDR3 sequence reads: CASSVGDRVRTGELFF. The CDR3 DNA is TGTGCCAGCAGCGTAGGGGACAGGGTTCGAACCGGGGAGCTGTTTTTT.

The genes are TRBV27 and TRBJ1-5; D perhaps matches TRBD1 (6 bases). The CDR3 contains 16 residues. Trimming pared 2 bases from V and 2 bases from J, leaving 13 bases between. Germline V gene data show CDR1 as MNHEY and CDR2 as SMNVEV (reference sequence). The DNA for the CDR3 is TGTGCCAGCAGTTTAAACAGGGCTTCGGGCAATCAGCCCCAGCATTTT. Amino acid sequence: CASSLNRASGNQPQHF.

This rearrangement joins TRBV10-3 to TRBJ1-2; 8 bases are a match to TRBD1. V lost 9 bases to trimming and J lost 4 bases; unmatched junction nucleotides: 4. Germline V gene sequence: CDR1 ENHRY, CDR2 SYGVKD. The CDR3 runs to 12 residues. The DNA of the CDR3 is TGTGCCATAGGACAGGGAACCTATGGCTACACCTTC. Translating gives CAIGQGTYGYTF.

The J gene is TRBJ2-3, the V gene TRBV6-6; 7 positions agree with TRBD2. CDR1 is MNHNY, CDR2 SVGAGI, per germline (reference sequence). Unmatched junction bases numbered 6, after V lost 2 bases and J lost 4 bases. The CDR3 contains 15 residues. In DNA, the CDR3 is TGTGCCAGCAGTTACCAGCGGGACCCACCAGATACGCAGTATTTT. It translates to CASSYQRDPPDTQYF.

V gene TRBV7-9 combines with J gene TRBJ2-1; TRBD2 matches at 8 bases. This CDR3 is 16 amino acids long. The trim removed 3 bases at V and 5 bases at J, leaving 9 bases unmatched. Germline loops: CDR1 SEHNR, CDR2 FQNEAQ (reference sequence). In DNA, the CDR3 is TGTGCCAGCAGCTTGCGCGGGAGGCGAAACGACAATGAGCAGTTCTTC. Residues: CASSLRGRRNDNEQFF.

The chain is built from TRBV4-2 and TRBJ1-1; D gene uncertain. Trimming stripped 2 bases from V and 2 bases from J, with 9 bases between. CDR1 and CDR2 from the germline V gene are LGHNA and YNFKEQ. CDR3 length equals 14 residues. CDR3 in amino acids: CASSQQNGNTEAFF. The CDR3 DNA reads TGTGCCAGCAGCCAACAAAATGGCAACACTGAAGCTTTCTTT.

The chain uses TRBV6-6 and TRBJ1-6; unclear D gene. Germline assignment: CDR1 MNHNY and CDR2 SVGAGI (reference sequence). The CDR3 totals 14 residues. V dropped 6 bases and J dropped 0 bases, with 6 bases sitting between them. The CDR3 bases are TGTGCCAGCAGCGGGTTCTCCTATAATTCACCCCTCCACTTT. This encodes CASSGFSYNSPLHF.

The genes are TRBV5-4 and TRBJ2-7; 8 bases are shared with TRBD1. J gave up 6 bases and V 6 bases, and 5 bases lay outside the gene matches. The CDR3 is made up of 12 amino acids. CDR1 and CDR2 (germline): SGHNT, YYREEE (reference sequence). This chain's CDR3 is CASMGTGGEQYF. For the CDR3, the DNA is TGTGCCAGCATGGGGACAGGCGGCGAGCAGTACTTC.

The genes are TRBV5-4 and TRBJ2-5; D might be TRBD2 (5 bases). The better agreement between TRBJ2-7 and the DNA end casts doubt on the J call. CDR1 and CDR2 from the germline V gene are SGHNT and YYREEE (reference sequence). CDR3 length: 16 residues. The CDR3 nucleotides are TGTGCCAGCAGCCCGACTGCTGAGAGGGTAGGCTACGAGCAGTACTTC. This translates into CASSPTAERVGYEQYF.

J is TRBJ2-7 and V is TRBV4-1; D is unclear. Looked up from germline, CDR1 is MGHRA and CDR2 is YSYEKL. With 0 bases removed from V and 6 bases from J, the gap between germline ends came to 9 bases. The CDR3 is 13 residues long. CDR3 nucleotides: TGCGCCAGCAGCCAAGAGGGCAACCCCGAGCAGTACTTC. It specifies CASSQEGNPEQYF.

The chain employs TRBV19 and TRBJ2-7; 11 positions match TRBD2. J gave up 2 bases and V 9 bases, and 6 bases lay outside the gene matches. CDR3 length: 14 residues. Looked up from germline, CDR1 is LNHDA and CDR2 is SQIVND (reference sequence). The CDR3 region has the DNA TGTGCCAGCGCGGGACTAGCGGAGGCCTACGAGCAGTACTTC. It yields the protein CASAGLAEAYEQYF.

The rearrangement joins TRBV27 to TRBJ1-6; maybe TRBD1 (5 bases). The CDR3 length is 16 residues. The ends were cut back, 6 bases at V and 0 bases at J, with 12 bases in the middle. Per the germline V gene, CDR1 is MNHEY and CDR2 is SMNVEV (reference sequence). Here the CDR3 reads CASSTRVSSYNSPLHF. The CDR3 coding sequence is TGTGCCAGCAGCACCAGGGTGAGCTCCTATAATTCACCCCTCCACTTT.

The chain uses TRBV5-1 and TRBJ2-5; D gene ambiguous. Trimming left V 0 bases short and J 1 base short, with 7 bases between. This CDR3 is built from 14 residues. The germline V gene has CDR1 SGHRS and CDR2 YFSETQ. The DNA of the CDR3 is TGCGCCAGCAGCTTGGCAGGTGTCCAAGAGACCCAGTACTTC. The encoded protein is CASSLAGVQETQYF. The whole variable domain, filled in from reference TRBV5-1 and TRBJ2-5, reads KAGVTQTPRYLIKTRGQQVTLSCSPISGHRSVSWYQQTPGQGLQFLFEYFSETQRNKGNFPGRFSGRQFSNSRSEMNVSTLELGDSALYLCASSLAGVQETQYFGPGTRLLVL.

In DNA form, the CDR3 reads TGTGCCAGCAGTGAAGCCGGGATAAATGAAAAACTGTTTTTT. It codes for CASSEAGINEKLFF. This chain links TRBV2 with TRBJ1-4; D not certain. The germline gives CDR1 SNHLY, CDR2 FYNNEI. The CDR3 extends over 14 amino acids. Trimming cost V 0 bases and J 5 bases, with 7 bases left between them.

The genes are TRBV27 and TRBJ1-2; D is ambiguous. Between the trimmed V and J ends, which lost 1 base and 4 bases, there was a span of 7 bases. Germline V gene lookup returns CDR1 MNHEY and CDR2 SMNVEV (reference sequence). The CDR3 is 13 residues long. The CDR3 loop is CASSLFPSYGYTF. The CDR3 nucleotides are TGTGCCAGCAGTTTATTTCCGTCCTATGGCTACACCTTC.